Detailed here is one T cell receptor beta chain. Its target is not known. The sample comes from a study of CD8 T cells in ankylosing spondylitis. Study findings and constraints: Significant enrichment of disease-linked clones was reported in matched ankylosing spondylitis synovial fluid. Earlier work had already found some motif variants in reactive arthritis synovial fluid and blood. What appeared characteristic of ankylosing spondylitis blood was a TCR beta motif of eight highly homologous variants.

Preparation of TCR beta libraries was done by quantitative 5'-RACE with molecular barcodes. A single record per CDR3 protein comes from TCRdb applying MiXCR to the 5' RACE reads. The table lists about 500,000 distinct CDR3 sequences, approximately 11% of them singletons, with nearly 7% in the top ten. Germline V CDR1 and CDR2: SEHNR, FQNEAQ (reference sequence). This CDR3 comprises 14 residues. Trimming removed 5 bases at V and 5 bases at J, with 13 bases between. The material sequenced was blood, either unsorted or a sorted T cell fraction (not recorded which). The origin of this receptor is a male donor with ankylosing spondylitis. The rearrangement links TRBV7-9 to TRBJ2-1; D possibly corresponds to TRBD2 (6 bases). The CDR3 is CASSPWGENNEQFF. For the CDR3, the DNA is TGTGCCAGCAGCCCCTGGGGGGAAAACAATGAGCAGTTCTTC.